Shown below are 20 T cell receptor beta chains from a single sample sequenced in a study of blood T cell repertoires in COVID-19. Assay: immunoSEQ multiplex PCR; the TCRdb copy retains only in-frame clones and omits some. The repertoire holds about 200,000 clones, about 89% seen once, with around 4.8% in the top ten. Sequenced input: peripheral blood. The receptors come from a woman in her thirties or forties with acute or convalescent COVID-19.

In its sample, this clone was seen a few times. V and J are TRBV5-4 and TRBJ2-5, with a weak D call TRBD1 (6 bases). Germline V lookup: CDR1 SGHNT, CDR2 YYREEE (reference sequence). Trimming removed 4 bases from V and 3 bases from J, with 16 bases in between. CDR3 length equals 15 residues. CDR3 in amino acids: CASSRDPGTKETQYF. The CDR3 DNA reads as TGTGCCAGCAGCCGAGACCCGGGGACAAAAGAGACCCAGTACTTC. Full variable domain (missing parts from reference TRBV5-4 and TRBJ2-5): ETGVTQSPTHLIKTRGQQVTLRCSSQSGHNTVSWYQQALGQGPQFIFQYYREEENGRGNFPPRFSGLQFPNYSSELNVNALELDDSALYLCASSRDPGTKETQYFGPGTRLLVL.

V usage is TRBV15 and J usage is TRBJ1-6; tentatively, D is TRBD1 (6 bases). Between the trimmed V and J ends, which lost 6 bases and 6 bases, there was a span of 15 bases. This CDR3 contains 15 residues. Germline CDR1 reads LNHNV; CDR2 reads YYDKDF (reference sequence). CDR3 nucleotide sequence: TGTGCCACCAGTCTGGAGAGGGGGATTAATTCACCCCTCCACTTT. It encodes CATSLERGINSPLHF.

The rearrangement uses TRBV18 and TRBJ1-4; D not certain. The CDR3 contains 13 residues. Germline CDR1 and CDR2: KGHSH and LQKENI. Trimming removed 2 bases from V and 8 bases from J, with 9 bases in between. CDR3 sequence reads: CASSPVAQEKLFF. The CDR3 region has the DNA TGTGCCAGCTCACCAGTGGCCCAGGAAAAACTGTTTTTT.

The genes are TRBV5-6 and TRBJ2-7, with 7 bases identical to TRBD2. The CDR3 extends over 17 amino acids. Germline V lookup: CDR1 SGHDT, CDR2 YYEEEE. Trimming removed 0 bases from V and 3 bases from J; junction bases left unmatched: 12. CDR3 in DNA: TGTGCCAGCAGCTTGGGGCTAGCGGCCCCCCACCTCTACGAGCAGTACGTC. Protein: CASSLGLAAPHLYEQYV.

The V gene is TRBV3-1 (or the pseudogene TRBV3-2), the J gene TRBJ2-5; 8 bases are shared with TRBD2. V was pared by 4 bases and J by 5 bases, with 15 bases of the junction left unmatched. CDR1 is LGHDT and CDR2 is YNNKEL in the germline V gene (reference sequence). The CDR3 has 17 amino acids. The CDR3 loop reads CASSPGDSGAVGETQYF. CDR3 sequence (DNA): TGTGCCAGCAGCCCCGGGGATAGCGGGGCCGTGGGGGAGACCCAGTACTTC.

The chain has TRBV7-8 and TRBJ1-2; 7 bases line up with TRBD1. Germline V gives CDR1 SGHVS, CDR2 FQNEAQ. With V trimmed by 7 bases and J by 2 bases, 7 bases remained unmatched. This CDR3 comprises 14 residues. The CDR3 reads CASNSLQGNYGYTF. The DNA of the CDR3 is TGTGCCAGCAACAGCCTACAGGGGAACTATGGCTACACCTTC.

This sequence joins TRBV5-1 and TRBJ2-3; TRBD2 matches 7 bases. The CDR3 has 17 amino acids. Per the germline V gene, CDR1 is SGHRS and CDR2 is YFSETQ. J was trimmed by 2 bases and V by 4 bases; bases with no gene match: 13. The CDR3 loop is CASSGIYLADATDTQYF. The CDR3 nucleotides are TGCGCCAGCAGCGGGATCTATCTAGCGGACGCCACAGATACGCAGTATTTT.

The chain employs TRBV4-1 and TRBJ1-4, with 9 bases lining up with TRBD1. The CDR3 is made up of 14 amino acids. The germline CDR1 and CDR2 sequences are MGHRA and YSYEKL. After removal of 3 bases from V and 8 bases from J, the junction contained 4 bases not matched to a gene. The CDR3 region has the DNA TGCGCCAGCAGCCAGACAGGGGGAGGGGAAAAACTGTTTTTT. Protein sequence: CASSQTGGGEKLFF.

The V call is TRBV4-1, the J call TRBJ2-5; D is unclear. CDR1 is MGHRA and CDR2 is YSYEKL in the germline V gene. With 1 base removed from V and 0 bases from J, the gap between germline ends came to 3 bases. This CDR3 is built from 13 residues. Here the CDR3 reads CASSQAYQETQYF. The CDR3 DNA is TGCGCCAGCAGCCAAGCGTACCAAGAGACCCAGTACTTC.

This clone was found once. This chain connects TRBV7-9 to TRBJ1-1; 7 bases are shared with TRBD1. Germline V gene data show CDR1 as SEHNR and CDR2 as FQNEAQ (reference sequence). This CDR3 has 13 amino acids. Unmatched junction bases numbered 1, after V lost 6 bases and J lost 0 bases. DNA of the CDR3: TGTGCCAGCAGACAGGGGTTGAACACTGAAGCTTTCTTT. Translation gives CASRQGLNTEAFF. The whole variable domain, remainder taken from reference TRBV7-9 and TRBJ1-1, is DTGVSQNPRHKITKRGQNVTFRCDPISEHNRLYWYRQTLGQGPEFLTYFQNEAQLEKSRLLSDRFSAERPKGSFSTLEIQRTEQGDSAMYLCASRQGLNTEAFFGQGTRLTVV.

J is TRBJ1-5 and V is TRBV30; 7 bases line up with TRBD1. Germline-derived CDR1 and CDR2 are GTSNPN and SVGIG (reference sequence). Germline trimming cut 2 bases from V and 3 bases from J; bases unmatched to any gene: 4. The CDR3 has 14 residues. The CDR3 reads CAWSRRGDNQPQHF. In DNA form, the CDR3 reads TGTGCCTGGAGTCGCAGGGGGGACAATCAGCCCCAGCATTTT.

The rearrangement links TRBV9 to TRBJ2-2, with D tentatively TRBD2 (5 bases). Germline loops: CDR1 SGDLS, CDR2 YYNGEE. Trimming left V 4 bases short and J 6 bases short, with 10 bases between. The CDR3 spans 13 residues. CDR3 sequence (DNA): TGTGCCAGCAGCCCGAGGGAGCCCGGGGAGCTGTTTTTT. It is translated as CASSPREPGELFF.

The chain uses TRBV6-1 and TRBJ1-5; 7 bases align to TRBD1. Germline CDR1 and CDR2: MNHNS and SASEGT. The CDR3 consists of 14 residues. V lost 3 bases to trimming and J lost 5 bases; unmatched junction nucleotides: 4. This chain's CDR3 is CASSDITGDQPQHF. The CDR3 region has the DNA TGTGCCAGCAGTGACATCACAGGGGATCAGCCCCAGCATTTT.

The V call is TRBV6-5, the J call TRBJ2-4; D ambiguous. The CDR3 length is 14 residues. The germline V and J ends were trimmed by 8 bases and 0 bases, with 11 bases remaining between them. CDR1 is MNHEY, CDR2 SVGAGI, per germline. Here the CDR3 reads CASRDGLAKNIQYF. The CDR3, as DNA: TGTGCCAGCCGAGATGGGCTAGCCAAAAACATTCAGTACTTC.

This clone appeared a single time. This chain joins TRBV5-4 and TRBJ1-1, with 8 bases that match TRBD1. Germline-derived CDR1 and CDR2 are SGHNT and YYREEE (reference sequence). The CDR3 runs to 15 residues. Losses at the gene ends were 2 bases for V and 0 bases for J; bases not matched to a gene: 3. CDR3 amino acids: CASSFNRGMNTEAFF. CDR3 DNA sequence: TGTGCCAGCAGCTTTAACAGGGGGATGAACACTGAAGCTTTCTTT.

V usage is TRBV6-5 and J usage is TRBJ1-5; D might be TRBD1 (5 bases). The germline gives CDR1 MNHEY, CDR2 SVGAGI. The CDR3 totals 13 residues. The V end lost 4 bases, the J end lost 6 bases, and 10 bases lay between the germline ends. The CDR3 loop is CASSSPGGQPQHF. The CDR3 coding sequence is TGTGCCAGCAGTTCCCCGGGGGGTCAGCCCCAGCATTTT.

The J gene is TRBJ2-3, the V gene TRBV12-3 or TRBV12-4; D is possibly TRBD1 (6 bases). The CDR3 sequence is 13 residues long. The germline V and J ends were trimmed by 5 bases and 1 base, with 7 bases remaining between them. CDR3 DNA: TGTGCCAGCAGTCACAGGGGCACAGATACGCAGTATTTT. It specifies CASSHRGTDTQYF.

This clone was recorded many times. The rearrangement uses TRBV20-1 and TRBJ2-3, with D perhaps TRBD2 (5 bases). The CDR3 loop spans 11 amino acids. The V gene's germline CDR1 is DFQATT and CDR2 SNEGSKA (reference sequence). CDR3 region: CSLRVADTQYF. The CDR3 DNA is TGCAGCCTGCGGGTGGCAGATACGCAGTATTTT.

This rearrangement joins TRBV19 to TRBJ1-1; TRBD1 aligns across 7 bases. The junction had 6 bases not matched to a gene; V was cut back by 6 bases and J by 5 bases. The CDR3 is 13 residues long. Germline lookup yields CDR1 LNHDA and CDR2 SQIVND (reference sequence). The DNA of the CDR3 is TGTGCCAGTAGCCCGACAGGGTTAACTGAAGCTTTCTTT. It encodes CASSPTGLTEAFF.

This clone was counted a few times. The CDR3 protein is CASSYSWQGRDTIYF. As DNA, the CDR3 is TGTGCCAGCAGTTACTCGTGGCAGGGGCGGGACACCATATATTTT. The rearrangement joins TRBV6-5 to TRBJ1-3; tentative D call: TRBD1 (6 bases). This CDR3 spans 15 amino acids. Germline values: CDR1 MNHEY, CDR2 SVGAGI. The germline V and J ends were trimmed by 0 bases and 8 bases, with 14 bases remaining between them.